This T cell receptor (beta chain) is drawn from a study of T cells after yellow fever vaccination. Findings of the study overall: At around 96% for CD4 and 70% to 90% for CD8, most primary-vaccination clones showed up again after the booster.

Making TCR cDNA involved 5'RACE template switching, which added UMIs and a universal primer site. TCRdb independently ran MiXCR on the 5' RACE reads; one entry per CDR3 protein. The data hold approximately 260,000 distinct CDR3 sequences, with 5.2% observed a single time. This clonotype came up many times. The antigen remains unidentified. Per the germline V gene, CDR1 is SNHLY and CDR2 is FYNNEI. Trimming removed 7 bases from V and 10 bases from J; junction bases left unmatched: 9. The CDR3 loop spans 14 amino acids. The clonotype originates from a man aged 18 to 30 who received the YFV17D yellow fever vaccine. The chain has TRBV2 and TRBJ1-6; 8 bases map to TRBD1. This specimen was CD4+ T cells sorted from PBMCs, taken on the day of the yellow fever booster vaccination. As DNA, the CDR3 is TGTGCCAGCACCATACCGGGACAGGCATCACCCCTCCACTTT. This encodes CASTIPGQASPLHF.